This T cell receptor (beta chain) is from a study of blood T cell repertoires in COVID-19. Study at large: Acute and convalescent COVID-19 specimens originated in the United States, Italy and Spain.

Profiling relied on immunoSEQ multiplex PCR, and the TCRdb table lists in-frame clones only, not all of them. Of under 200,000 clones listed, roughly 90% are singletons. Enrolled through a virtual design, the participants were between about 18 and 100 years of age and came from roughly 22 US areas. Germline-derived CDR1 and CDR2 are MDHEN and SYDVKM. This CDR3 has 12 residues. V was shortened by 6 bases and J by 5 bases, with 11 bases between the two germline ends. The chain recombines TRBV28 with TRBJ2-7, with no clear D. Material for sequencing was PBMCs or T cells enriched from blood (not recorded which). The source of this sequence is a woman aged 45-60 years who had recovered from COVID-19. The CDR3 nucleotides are TGTGCCAGCAGATCGACTCGTGACGAGCAGTACTTC. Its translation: CASRSTRDEQYF.